This TCR beta chain is drawn from a study of shared clonotypes between healthy human individuals. Study-wide background: Three men and a couple of women, aged 18 to 49, were donors. General study results and limits: Of the naive CD4 clonotypes, around 5% were shared across a handful of donors.

The investigators split CD4+ cells into a CD45RA+ naive subset and a CD45RA-negative memory subset. Per the germline V gene, CDR1 is MGHDK and CDR2 is SYGVNS. Trimming took off 3 bases at V and 0 bases at J, with 9 bases between the two ends. This CDR3 is built from 15 residues. Produced via immunoSEQ multiplex PCR; TCRdb's table is partial and in-frame only. Of around 510,000 clones in the sample, approximately 95% were seen once. This clone was seen just once. Its antigen is not identified. The source of this sequence is a woman aged 25-40 years in good health. The chain is built from TRBV25-1 and TRBJ2-4; D is uncertain. Sequences were obtained from naive CD4+ T cells sorted from blood. As for subset: CD45RA+ positively selected. The CDR3 sequence: CASSDTVLAKNIQYF. The CDR3 DNA is TGTGCCAGCAGTGATACAGTCCTAGCCAAAAACATTCAGTACTTC.